The present T cell receptor (beta chain) was sequenced within a study of T cell responses to AZD1222 COVID-19 vaccine. Study outcomes and limitations: Spike was spanned by vaccine-associated CD4 TCRs, which were dominant at 160-218 and 743-854. It was only five to seven AZD1222 recipients who were seropositive at baseline. As reported, nearly half of all spike-specific TCRs target variant regions that are unmutated.

Pooled samples include second doses given at about 4 or 12 weeks. Profiled with immunoSEQ multiplex PCR; TCRdb holds only in-frame clones, not every one. This sample has fewer than 130,000 clones, with around 90% found just once. For this clone: Its antigen remains unidentified.

Trimming stripped 1 base from V and 6 bases from J, with 15 bases between. The CDR3 is 16 residues long. Per the germline V gene, CDR1 is SEHNR and CDR2 is FQNEAQ (reference sequence). This clonotype originated in an adult who received the AZD1222 COVID-19 vaccine. Sequencing used peripheral blood, obtained 28 days after the second AZD1222 dose. This chain links TRBV7-9 with TRBJ2-2; D may be TRBD1 or TRBD2 (5 bases each). CDR3 sequence: CASSLGRPGTPGELFF. CDR3 nucleotides: TGTGCCAGCAGCTTAGGCCGGCCAGGGACCCCCGGGGAGCTGTTTTTT.